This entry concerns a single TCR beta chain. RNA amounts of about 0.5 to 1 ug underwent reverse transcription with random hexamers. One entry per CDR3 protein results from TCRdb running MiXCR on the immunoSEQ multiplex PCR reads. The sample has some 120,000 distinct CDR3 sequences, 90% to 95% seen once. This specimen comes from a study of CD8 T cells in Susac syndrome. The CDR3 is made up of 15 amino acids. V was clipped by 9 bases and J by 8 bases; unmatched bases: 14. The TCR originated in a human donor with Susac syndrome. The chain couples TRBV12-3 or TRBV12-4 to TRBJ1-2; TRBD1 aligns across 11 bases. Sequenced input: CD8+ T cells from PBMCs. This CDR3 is CASGAAGQGAGGYTF. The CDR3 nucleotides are TGTGCCAGTGGGGCGGCCGGACAGGGGGCAGGGGGCTACACCTTC.